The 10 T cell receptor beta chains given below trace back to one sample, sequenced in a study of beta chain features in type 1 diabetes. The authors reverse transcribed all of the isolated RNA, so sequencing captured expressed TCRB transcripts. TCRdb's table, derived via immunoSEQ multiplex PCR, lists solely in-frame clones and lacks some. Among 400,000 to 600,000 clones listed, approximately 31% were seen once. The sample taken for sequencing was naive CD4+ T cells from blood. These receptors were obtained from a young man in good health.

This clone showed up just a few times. CDR3 region: CSVESAIGGYTF. DNA for the CDR3: TGCAGCGTTGAATCCGCCATCGGTGGCTACACCTTC. V usage is TRBV29-1 and J usage is TRBJ1-2; D unresolved. The CDR3 is made up of 12 amino acids. Trimming pared 2 bases from V and 7 bases from J, leaving 11 bases between. The germline gives CDR1 SQVTM, CDR2 ANQGSEA.

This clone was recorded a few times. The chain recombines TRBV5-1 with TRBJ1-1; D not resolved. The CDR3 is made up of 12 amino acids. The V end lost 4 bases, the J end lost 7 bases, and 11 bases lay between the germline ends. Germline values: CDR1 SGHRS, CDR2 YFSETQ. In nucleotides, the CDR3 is TGCGCCAGCAGCAGGAGTGGGGTTGAAGCTTTCTTT. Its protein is CASSRSGVEAFF.

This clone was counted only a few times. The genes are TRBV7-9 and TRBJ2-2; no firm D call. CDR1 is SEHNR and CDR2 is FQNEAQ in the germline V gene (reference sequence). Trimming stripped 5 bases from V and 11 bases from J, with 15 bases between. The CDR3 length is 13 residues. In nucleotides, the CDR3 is TGTGCCAGCAGCCCCCGAGATCACAGTGAGCTGTTTTTT. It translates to CASSPRDHSELFF.

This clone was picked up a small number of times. CDR3 DNA: TGTGCCAGCAGTCGGGCTAGCGGGTTTACAGATACGCAGTATTTT. Its translation is CASSRASGFTDTQYF. This chain links TRBV2 with TRBJ2-3; 8 nucleotides line up with TRBD2. Germline CDR1 reads SNHLY; CDR2 reads FYNNEI. This CDR3 is built from 15 residues. The ends lost 5 bases at V and 3 bases at J; junction bases unmatched: 7. The whole variable domain, remainder taken from reference TRBV2 and TRBJ2-3, is EPEVTQTPSHQVTQMGQEVILRCVPISNHLYFYWYRQILGQKVEFLVSFYNNEISEKSEIFDDQFSVERPDGSNFTLKIRSTKLEDSAMYFCASSRASGFTDTQYFGPGTRLTVL.

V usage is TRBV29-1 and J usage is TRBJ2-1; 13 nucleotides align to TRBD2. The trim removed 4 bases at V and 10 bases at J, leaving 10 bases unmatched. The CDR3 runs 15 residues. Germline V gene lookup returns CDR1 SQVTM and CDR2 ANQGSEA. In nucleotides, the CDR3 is TGCAGCGTTGCCGGACTAGCGGGAGCCCTAGAGGAGCAGTTCTTC. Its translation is CSVAGLAGALEEQFF.

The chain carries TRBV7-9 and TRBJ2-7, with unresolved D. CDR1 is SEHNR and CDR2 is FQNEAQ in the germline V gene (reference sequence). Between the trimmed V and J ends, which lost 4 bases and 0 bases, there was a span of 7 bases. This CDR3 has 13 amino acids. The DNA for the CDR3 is TGTGCCAGCAGCTCCATTTTCTCCTACGAGCAGTACTTC. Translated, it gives CASSSIFSYEQYF.

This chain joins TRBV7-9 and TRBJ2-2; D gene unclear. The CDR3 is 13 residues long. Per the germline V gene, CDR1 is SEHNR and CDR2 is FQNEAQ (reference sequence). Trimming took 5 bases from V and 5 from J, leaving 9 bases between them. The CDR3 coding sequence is TGTGCCAGCAGCCTTGAAGGGACCGGGGAGCTGTTTTTT. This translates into CASSLEGTGELFF.

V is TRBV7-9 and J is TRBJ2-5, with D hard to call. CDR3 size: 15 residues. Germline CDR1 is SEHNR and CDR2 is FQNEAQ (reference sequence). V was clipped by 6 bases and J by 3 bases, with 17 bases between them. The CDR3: CASSYGRVAEETQYF. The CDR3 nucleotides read TGTGCCAGCAGTTACGGACGGGTGGCGGAAGAGACCCAGTACTTC.

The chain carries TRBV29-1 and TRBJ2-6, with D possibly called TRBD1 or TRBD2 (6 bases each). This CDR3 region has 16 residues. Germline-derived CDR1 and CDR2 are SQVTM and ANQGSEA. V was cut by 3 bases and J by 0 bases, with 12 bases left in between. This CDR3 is CSVDGGSPSGANVLTF. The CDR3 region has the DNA TGCAGCGTTGACGGGGGCAGTCCCTCTGGGGCCAACGTCCTGACTTTC.

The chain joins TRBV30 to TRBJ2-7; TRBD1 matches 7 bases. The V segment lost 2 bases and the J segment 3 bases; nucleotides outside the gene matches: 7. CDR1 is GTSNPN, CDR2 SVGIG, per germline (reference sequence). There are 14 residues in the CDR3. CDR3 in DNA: TGTGCCTGGAGTAATCGACAGGGCGGCTACGAGCAGTACTTC. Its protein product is CAWSNRQGGYEQYF.